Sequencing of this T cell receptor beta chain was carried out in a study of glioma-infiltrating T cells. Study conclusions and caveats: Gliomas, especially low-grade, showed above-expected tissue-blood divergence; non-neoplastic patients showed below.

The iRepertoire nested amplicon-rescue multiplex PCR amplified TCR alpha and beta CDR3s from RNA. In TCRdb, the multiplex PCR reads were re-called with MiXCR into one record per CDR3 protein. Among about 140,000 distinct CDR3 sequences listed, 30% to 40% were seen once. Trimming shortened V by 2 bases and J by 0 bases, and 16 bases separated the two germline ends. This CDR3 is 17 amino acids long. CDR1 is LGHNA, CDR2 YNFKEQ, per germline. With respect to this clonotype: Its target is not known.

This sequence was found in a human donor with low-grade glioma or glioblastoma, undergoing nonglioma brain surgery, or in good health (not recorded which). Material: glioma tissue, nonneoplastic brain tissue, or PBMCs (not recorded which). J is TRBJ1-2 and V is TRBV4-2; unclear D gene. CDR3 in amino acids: CASSQSLTTQANYGYTF. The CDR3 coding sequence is TGTGCCAGCAGCCAATCCCTTACTACCCAAGCTAACTATGGCTACACCTTC.